This T cell receptor (beta chain) was found in a study of blood T cells in healthy people across ages. V was cut by 0 bases and J by 4 bases, with 13 bases left in between. The CDR3 sequence is 16 residues long. Germline CDR1 and CDR2: SGHRS and YFSETQ. Turning to this clonotype: Its specificity is not known.

Next came a second PCR, run for about 7 to 12 cycles, which used a sample-barcoded 5' primer along with a J-beta primer mix. TCRdb reprocessed the 5' RACE reads with MiXCR, giving one entry per CDR3 protein. The sample has about 1.5 million distinct CDR3 sequences, 42% seen once. Isolation of PBMCs gave at least 6.5 million cells per sample. Study-level results: With naive T cell percentage, TCR beta diversity showed a strong correlation. Roughly linearly, TCR beta diversity per million T cells fell as age increased.

The specimen sequenced was blood. The clonotype was recovered from a woman under 30 in good health. The chain uses TRBV5-1 and TRBJ1-4; perhaps TRBD1 as D (5 bases). CDR3 sequence: CASSLAGGGVNEKLFF. In DNA form, the CDR3 reads TGCGCCAGCAGCTTGGCCGGGGGAGGCGTTAATGAAAAACTGTTTTTT.